These 20 T cell receptor beta chains originate from one sample sequenced in a study of cytomegalovirus exposure and HLA in healthy donors. PCR primers comprised 60 Vbeta and 13 Jbeta primers. Data came from immunoSEQ multiplex PCR; TCRdb stores just in-frame clones and leaves some out. Among 250,000 to 300,000 clones listed, 80% to 90% were seen once. Sequencing used PBMCs. Source of these receptors: a woman aged 35 to 49 in good health and CMV-seropositive.

The chain carries TRBV27 and TRBJ1-6, with 10 nucleotides matching TRBD1. CDR3 length: 17 residues. V lost 4 bases to trimming and J lost 4 bases; unmatched junction nucleotides: 7. Germline V lookup: CDR1 MNHEY, CDR2 SMNVEV (reference sequence). The CDR3 protein is CASSSTGTGDYNSPLHF. Written as DNA, the CDR3 is TGTGCCAGCAGTTCGACCGGGACAGGGGATTATAATTCACCCCTCCACTTT.

The V and J genes are TRBV9 and TRBJ2-3; the match to TRBD1 covers 9 bases. Germline V CDR1 and CDR2: SGDLS, YYNGEE. The CDR3 sequence is 15 residues long. The J segment lost 6 bases and the V segment lost 1 base, leaving 6 bases of the junction unmatched. The CDR3 loop reads CASSVRQGVADTQYF. The CDR3 DNA is TGTGCCAGCAGCGTACGACAGGGGGTCGCTGATACGCAGTATTTT.

V usage is TRBV5-1 and J usage is TRBJ2-5; tentative D call: TRBD2 (7 bases). The CDR3 consists of 17 residues. Germline V gene lookup returns CDR1 SGHRS and CDR2 YFSETQ. Trimming took off 4 bases at V and 4 bases at J, with 23 bases between the two ends. The CDR3 loop is CASSGGGRPTTPETQYF. CDR3 DNA: TGCGCCAGCAGCGGGGGGGGGCGCCCCACCACCCCAGAGACCCAGTACTTC.

This chain joins TRBV14 and TRBJ1-1; D possibly corresponds to TRBD1 (6 bases). The germline CDR1 and CDR2 sequences are SGHDN and FVKESK. V was trimmed by 4 bases and J by 4 bases, leaving 16 bases between them. This CDR3 contains 15 residues. CDR3 bases: TGTGCCAGCAGCCCCCAAAGGACAGCCCGCACTGAAGCTTTCTTT. This gives the protein CASSPQRTARTEAFF.

The chain joins TRBV28 to TRBJ2-7; TRBD2 aligns across 7 bases. The germline gives CDR1 MDHEN, CDR2 SYDVKM. This CDR3 is built from 14 residues. Germline trimming cut 5 bases from V and 6 bases from J; bases unmatched to any gene: 10. The DNA of the CDR3 is TGTGCCAGCAGTCTTAGCGGGCCCCCCGGCGAGCAGTACTTC. Protein: CASSLSGPPGEQYF.

The chain is built from TRBV28 and TRBJ2-7, with TRBD2 matching 7 bases. Unmatched junction bases numbered 7, after V lost 3 bases and J lost 2 bases. CDR3 length: 15 amino acids. Germline CDR1 is MDHEN and CDR2 is SYDVKM. In nucleotides, the CDR3 is TGTGCCAGCAGTTTGCATAGCGGGCGTGCCTACGAGCAGTACTTC. It translates to CASSLHSGRAYEQYF.

The CDR3 DNA sequence: TGCGCCAGCAGCTTGGATGGCGGAGGGGTGTCACCCCTCCACTTT. This sequence encodes CASSLDGGGVSPLHF. The chain recombines TRBV5-1 with TRBJ1-6; D might be TRBD1 (5 bases). Per germline, CDR1 SGHRS and CDR2 YFSETQ. The CDR3 contains 15 residues. Trimming shortened V by 0 bases and J by 10 bases, and 14 bases separated the two germline ends.

The rearrangement links TRBV6-1 to TRBJ2-7, with D perhaps TRBD1 (6 bases). Germline CDR1 and CDR2: MNHNS and SASEGT. The CDR3 spans 15 residues. V dropped 3 bases and J dropped 0 bases, with 12 bases sitting between them. The CDR3 here is CASSDRGRISYEQYF. DNA for the CDR3: TGTGCCAGCAGTGACAGGGGCCGGATCTCCTACGAGCAGTACTTC.

This clone was detected many times. The chain links TRBV6-1 to TRBJ1-4; TRBD1 is a possible D gene (6 bases). This CDR3 spans 15 amino acids. Germline CDR1 and CDR2: MNHNS and SASEGT. V dropped 4 bases and J dropped 6 bases, with 15 bases sitting between them. The CDR3 spells CASSGDRLGDEKLFF. Written as DNA, the CDR3 is TGTGCCAGCAGTGGCGACAGGTTGGGGGATGAAAAACTGTTTTTT.

This clone came up a few times. The chain employs TRBV2 and TRBJ2-7; 9 bases match TRBD2. The CDR3 has 13 amino acids. Germline V gene lookup returns CDR1 SNHLY and CDR2 FYNNEI. J lost 3 bases, V lost 10 bases, and 7 bases had no gene match. CDR3: CAIHSGGDYEQYF. In DNA, the CDR3 is TGTGCCATCCATAGCGGGGGAGACTACGAGCAGTACTTC.

Comment on this clone: This is likely a read error, given that the CDR3 carries no conserved phenylalanine or tryptophan at its end. This chain links TRBV4-2 with TRBJ1-2, with TRBD1 matching 11 bases. V dropped 0 bases and J dropped 8; count of bases not matched to a gene: 5. Germline CDR1 is LGHNA and CDR2 is YNFKEQ. The CDR3 has 15 amino acids. The CDR3 nucleotides are TGTGCCAGCAGCCAAGAAAGAGGGACAGGGGGGGGCTACACCCTC. As protein: CASSQERGTGGGYTL.

Comments on this clone: Mismatch with germline at one junction end may stem from a read error. V usage is TRBV7-7 and J usage is TRBJ2-1, with 7 positions matching TRBD1. The CDR3 is made up of 14 amino acids. The germline CDR1 and CDR2 sequences are SSHAT and FNYEAQ (reference sequence). This chain's CDR3 is CASSPGQDYNEQFF. The DNA of the CDR3 is TGTGCTAGCAGCCCAGGACAGGACTACAATGAGCAGTTCTTC.

In its sample, this clone was seen once. The chain couples TRBV27 to TRBJ2-3; TRBD2 aligns across 7 bases. The CDR3 is made up of 18 amino acids. Trimming took 3 bases from V and 4 from J; bases not matched to a gene: 16. Germline V gene sequence: CDR1 MNHEY, CDR2 SMNVEV (reference sequence). The CDR3 is CASSFRMRSGIFSDTQYF. The CDR3, as DNA: TGTGCCAGCAGTTTTAGAATGAGGAGCGGGATTTTCTCAGATACGCAGTATTTT.

J is TRBJ2-3 and V is TRBV11-1, with 8 bases identical to TRBD2. Germline V gene data show CDR1 as SGHAT and CDR2 as FQDESV (reference sequence). The CDR3 is 15 residues long. V dropped 3 bases and J dropped 5; count of bases not matched to a gene: 7. The CDR3 protein is CASSFPGRAGDTQYF. The CDR3 DNA follows: TGTGCCAGCAGCTTTCCCGGGAGGGCCGGAGATACGCAGTATTTT.

The chain carries TRBV30 and TRBJ1-2, with 12 bases identical to TRBD1. Germline CDR1 reads GTSNPN; CDR2 reads SVGIG (reference sequence). J lost 5 bases, V lost 0 bases, and 16 bases had no gene match. This CDR3 has 19 amino acids. CDR3 nucleotides: TGTGCCTGGAGTGTAGGGACAGGGGGCCCCAGACGCGCTATGTATGGCTACACCTTC. Translated, it gives CAWSVGTGGPRRAMYGYTF. The variable domain in full, completed from reference TRBV30 and TRBJ1-2, reads SQTIHQWPATLVQPVGSPLSLECTVEGTSNPNLYWYRQAAGRGLQLLFYSVGIGQISSEVPQNLSASRPQDRQFILSSKKLLLSDSGFYLCAWSVGTGGPRRAMYGYTFGSGTRLTVV.

This chain joins TRBV5-1 and TRBJ2-1; no clear D. The CDR3 extends over 15 amino acids. Trimming cost V 0 bases and J 1 base, with 8 bases left between them. Germline CDR1 reads SGHRS; CDR2 reads YFSETQ. In nucleotides, the CDR3 is TGCGCCAGCAGCTTGGACGAGTCTTCCTACAATGAGCAGTTCTTC. Amino acid sequence: CASSLDESSYNEQFF.

The sample holds a few counts of this clone. The J gene is TRBJ1-4, the V gene TRBV4-3, with TRBD1 matching 9 bases. Trimming removed 5 bases from V and 4 bases from J; junction bases left unmatched: 8. Germline V gene lookup returns CDR1 LGHNA and CDR2 YSLEER. This CDR3 is built from 16 residues. CDR3 amino acids: CASSGQGTGLNEKLFF. Written as DNA, the CDR3 is TGCGCCAGCAGCGGACAGGGGACAGGACTTAATGAAAAACTGTTTTTT.

The CDR3: CASSQASGGSSGSIVGNEQFF. The DNA of the CDR3 is TGTGCCAGCAGCCAAGCCTCAGGGGGGAGTAGCGGGAGTATTGTAGGCAATGAGCAGTTCTTC. The V and J genes are TRBV4-2 and TRBJ2-1; 9 nucleotides align to TRBD2. The CDR3 extends over 21 amino acids. The germline V gene has CDR1 LGHNA and CDR2 YNFKEQ. The V and J ends lost 1 base and 6 bases, in that order; junction bases with no gene match: 22.

The V gene is TRBV7-7, the J gene TRBJ2-3, with D hard to call. The CDR3 length is 14 residues. The germline V and J ends were trimmed by 2 bases and 3 bases, with 9 bases remaining between them. CDR1 is SSHAT, CDR2 FNYEAQ, per germline (reference sequence). The CDR3 nucleotides read TGTGCCAGCAGCTTATCGGCTAGGACAGATACGCAGTATTTT. This gives the protein CASSLSARTDTQYF.

The J gene is TRBJ2-1, the V gene TRBV30; tentatively, D is TRBD2 (5 bases). This CDR3 has 13 amino acids. Germline V gene lookup returns CDR1 GTSNPN and CDR2 SVGIG (reference sequence). V was shortened by 7 bases and J by 2 bases, with 12 bases between the two germline ends. The CDR3, as DNA: TGTGCCTCAAATAGCGTCGCCTACAATGAGCAGTTCTTC. Translation: CASNSVAYNEQFF.